These 25 T cell receptor beta chains came from one sample sequenced in a study of graft-versus-host responses after intestinal transplantation. Profiling relied on immunoSEQ multiplex PCR, and the TCRdb table lists in-frame clones only, not all of them. This sample has tens of thousands of clones, with roughly 89% found just once. This specimen consisted of bone marrow, obtained approximately 100 weeks after intestinal transplantation. The receptors originated from a human patient who received an intestinal transplant, so some T cells may come from the graft donor.

Points on this clone: Compared with germline, one end of the junction differs, possibly owing to a read error. The chain couples TRBV7-3 to TRBJ2-1; D uncertain. From germline, CDR1 is SGHTA and CDR2 FQGTGA. This CDR3 is built from 11 residues. CDR3 DNA sequence: TGTGCCAGCCCCCTAAATTACAGCCTCCTCTTC. Protein sequence: CASPLNYSLLF.

The gene calls are TRBV29-1 and TRBJ1-2, with unresolved D. The germline V and J ends were trimmed by 4 bases and 1 base, with 16 bases remaining between them. From germline, CDR1 is SQVTM and CDR2 ANQGSEA. CDR3 length: 15 amino acids. DNA for the CDR3: TGCAGCGTTGTAGGGCAGGCAGGCGATAACTATGGCTACACCTTC. Protein: CSVVGQAGDNYGYTF.

The chain recombines TRBV19 with TRBJ2-7, with TRBD1 matching over 7 bases. The V segment lost 4 bases and the J segment 0 bases; nucleotides outside the gene matches: 6. Germline V gene lookup returns CDR1 LNHDA and CDR2 SQIVND (reference sequence). CDR3 length: 15 residues. DNA for the CDR3: TGTGCCAGTAGTAACCGACAGGGCGGCTCCTACGAGCAGTACTTC. Its protein product is CASSNRQGGSYEQYF.

V and J are TRBV23-1 and TRBJ2-3; D tentatively reads TRBD1 or TRBD2 (6 bases each). TRBV23-1 is reported as an ORF; its role is uncertain. V was clipped by 6 bases and J by 1 base, with 23 bases between them. There are 18 residues in the CDR3. CDR3 bases: TGCGCCAGCAGAGGACTGAAGACTAGGGGGTTTCGCACAGATACGCAGTATTTT. Translating gives CASRGLKTRGFRTDTQYF.

As DNA, the CDR3 is TGTGCCAGCAGTGTTATGAGTGCGAACTACGAGCAGTACTTC. This sequence encodes CASSVMSANYEQYF. V and J are TRBV2 and TRBJ2-7; D is ambiguous. CDR1 is SNHLY and CDR2 is FYNNEI in the germline V gene. The CDR3 length is 14 residues. Trimming left V 4 bases short and J 3 bases short, with 13 bases between.

The gene calls are TRBV14 and TRBJ1-1, with D unclear. Germline V lookup: CDR1 SGHDN, CDR2 FVKESK. Between the trimmed V and J ends, which lost 4 bases and 3 bases, there was a span of 9 bases. The CDR3 length is 13 residues. Written as DNA, the CDR3 is TGTGCCAGCAGCCGTACACTGGACACTGAAGCTTTCTTT. It codes for CASSRTLDTEAFF.

The chain uses TRBV18 and TRBJ2-3; 9 bases agree with TRBD1. Germline V gene sequence: CDR1 KGHSH, CDR2 LQKENI. The CDR3 runs to 14 residues. The junction had 3 bases not matched to a gene; V was cut back by 3 bases and J by 5 bases. Here the CDR3 DNA reads TGTGCCAGCTCACCCTGGACAGGGGAAGATACGCAGTATTTT. It is translated as CASSPWTGEDTQYF.

The chain has TRBV30 and TRBJ2-1; 7 bases line up with TRBD1. Per the germline V gene, CDR1 is GTSNPN and CDR2 is SVGIG (reference sequence). J gave up 3 bases and V 0 bases, and 5 bases lay outside the gene matches. This CDR3 comprises 15 residues. CDR3 sequence: CAWSVGTEGYNEQFF. The DNA of the CDR3 is TGTGCCTGGAGTGTAGGGACAGAAGGCTACAATGAGCAGTTCTTC. Together with reference TRBV30 and TRBJ2-1, the CDR3 gives the full variable domain: SQTIHQWPATLVQPVGSPLSLECTVEGTSNPNLYWYRQAAGRGLQLLFYSVGIGQISSEVPQNLSASRPQDRQFILSSKKLLLSDSGFYLCAWSVGTEGYNEQFFGPGTRLTVL.

The chain is built from TRBV6-1 and TRBJ2-5; 10 nucleotides agree with TRBD2. The germline V gene encodes CDR1 MNHNS and CDR2 SASEGT. The CDR3 is made up of 15 amino acids. V shed 6 bases, J shed 1 base, and the junction held 5 bases outside the gene matches. Here the CDR3 DNA reads TGTGCCAGCAGAATTAGCGGGAGGCCCCAAGAGACCCAGTACTTC. This translates into CASRISGRPQETQYF.

The V and J genes are TRBV6-1 and TRBJ2-5; D call uncertain. The germline V gene has CDR1 MNHNS and CDR2 SASEGT. This CDR3 has 14 amino acids. V was clipped by 2 bases and J by 4 bases, with 11 bases between them. The CDR3 loop reads CASSESRLVETQYF. The CDR3 DNA is TGTGCCAGCAGTGAAAGCAGGCTAGTAGAGACCCAGTACTTC.

This chain uses TRBV10-3 with TRBJ2-5, with no clear D. The CDR3 is 13 residues long. The germline gives CDR1 ENHRY, CDR2 SYGVKD. The V end lost 6 bases, the J end lost 4 bases, and 12 bases lay between the germline ends. The chain's CDR3 is CAISRVELETQYF. In nucleotides, the CDR3 is TGTGCCATCAGCCGAGTGGAGTTAGAGACCCAGTACTTC.

The genes are TRBV5-1 and TRBJ2-7; D is possibly TRBD1 (6 bases). The CDR3 has 15 residues. Between the trimmed V and J ends, which lost 4 bases and 2 bases, there was a span of 16 bases. In germline, CDR1 is SGHRS, CDR2 YFSETQ. CDR3 in DNA: TGCGCCAGCAGCAAAGGACAGATGAACCCCTACGAGCAGTACTTC. It specifies CASSKGQMNPYEQYF.

The rearrangement links TRBV7-9 to TRBJ1-3; a possible D gene is TRBD1 (6 bases). The CDR3 extends over 16 amino acids. V lost 0 bases and J lost 0, with 9 bases in between. Germline CDR1 and CDR2: SEHNR and FQNEAQ (reference sequence). The CDR3 sequence: CASSLAQGISGNTIYF. Here the CDR3 DNA reads TGTGCCAGCAGCTTAGCCCAGGGGATCTCTGGAAACACCATATATTTT.

This clone was picked up a small number of times. The chain uses TRBV5-6 and TRBJ1-2; D gene unclear. CDR1 and CDR2 (germline): SGHDT, YYEEEE. V was pared by 0 bases and J by 2 bases, with 11 bases between. The CDR3 length is 15 residues. The CDR3 region has the DNA TGTGCCAGCAGCTTGGCTTCGTCGGGGAACTATGGCTACACCTTC. Its translation is CASSLASSGNYGYTF.

The genes are TRBV6-5 and TRBJ2-3; D could derive from TRBD1 or TRBD2 (5 bases each). Trimming shortened V by 3 bases and J by 3 bases, and 13 bases separated the two germline ends. Germline V lookup: CDR1 MNHEY, CDR2 SVGAGI. The CDR3 runs 15 residues. The CDR3 DNA follows: TGTGCCAGCAGTTATCGGGGCGAGTCTACAGATACGCAGTATTTT. This gives the protein CASSYRGESTDTQYF.

The chain carries TRBV6-5 and TRBJ1-4; 8 nucleotides align to TRBD1. CDR1 and CDR2 (germline): MNHEY, SVGAGI. V was clipped by 2 bases and J by 8 bases; unmatched bases: 7. The CDR3 sequence is 15 residues long. CDR3 in DNA: TGTGCCAGCAGTTACGGGGCAGGGGGCGACGAAAAACTGTTTTTT. The encoded protein is CASSYGAGGDEKLFF.

The chain uses TRBV15 and TRBJ1-5; the D is unclear. Germline CDR1 LNHNV, CDR2 YYDKDF (reference sequence). V dropped 1 base and J dropped 7 bases, with 14 bases sitting between them. The length of the CDR3 is 15 residues. The CDR3 nucleotides read TGTGCCACCAGCAGAGGCCCAAGTGGAGGACAGCCCCAGCATTTT. Encoded protein: CATSRGPSGGQPQHF.

The rearrangement links TRBV29-1 to TRBJ1-2; D is undetermined. Trimming took off 7 bases at V and 2 bases at J, with 11 bases between the two ends. The CDR3 has 12 residues. CDR1 is SQVTM and CDR2 is ANQGSEA in the germline V gene. Here the CDR3 reads CSADEENYGYTF. CDR3 bases: TGCAGCGCCGATGAAGAGAACTATGGCTACACCTTC.

The gene calls are TRBV27 and TRBJ1-2; tentatively, D is TRBD1 (5 bases). Germline CDR1 MNHEY, CDR2 SMNVEV (reference sequence). The CDR3 runs 13 residues. The ends were cut back, 4 bases at V and 10 bases at J, with 16 bases in the middle. The CDR3: CASSSQDLEVYTF. CDR3 DNA sequence: TGTGCCAGCAGTTCACAGGATCTGGAGGTCTACACCTTC.

The genes are TRBV29-1 and TRBJ2-7; TRBD1 matches at 9 bases. Unmatched junction bases numbered 8, after V lost 6 bases and J lost 2 bases. The CDR3 contains 14 residues. Germline V gene lookup returns CDR1 SQVTM and CDR2 ANQGSEA. CDR3 amino acids: CSVGDRERTYEQYF. The DNA for the CDR3 is TGCAGCGTAGGGGACAGGGAGCGTACCTACGAGCAGTACTTC.

The chain employs TRBV19 and TRBJ2-7, with TRBD1 matching over 7 bases. Germline assignment: CDR1 LNHDA and CDR2 SQIVND (reference sequence). Trimming took 4 bases from V and 3 from J; bases not matched to a gene: 6. The CDR3 has 14 residues. The DNA of the CDR3 is TGTGCCAGTAGTACGACGGGACAGCGCTACGAGCAGTACTTC. It codes for CASSTTGQRYEQYF.

This chain links TRBV2 with TRBJ1-5; no definite D call. This CDR3 is 15 amino acids long. Trimming removed 3 bases at V and 0 bases at J, with 9 bases between. Germline assignment: CDR1 SNHLY and CDR2 FYNNEI. The CDR3 DNA is TGTGCCAGCAGTGAGTTCAGAAATAGCAATCAGCCCCAGCATTTT. Translation: CASSEFRNSNQPQHF. Full variable domain (rest looked up from reference TRBV2 and TRBJ1-5): EPEVTQTPSHQVTQMGQEVILRCVPISNHLYFYWYRQILGQKVEFLVSFYNNEISEKSEIFDDQFSVERPDGSNFTLKIRSTKLEDSAMYFCASSEFRNSNQPQHFGDGTRLSIL.

The table lists this clone with a count of one. The chain links TRBV5-1 to TRBJ2-5, with a tentative D call TRBD2 (5 bases). CDR3 length: 14 residues. The V end lost 4 bases, the J end lost 4 bases, and 14 bases lay between the germline ends. Germline-derived CDR1 and CDR2 are SGHRS and YFSETQ. The DNA of the CDR3 is TGCGCCAGCAGCGTCTTAGACGCGGGAGAGACCCAGTACTTC. As protein: CASSVLDAGETQYF.

This chain joins TRBV7-3 and TRBJ2-2, with unresolved D. Germline V gives CDR1 SGHTA, CDR2 FQGTGA. The CDR3 length is 14 residues. V was shortened by 3 bases and J by 1 base, with 6 bases between the two germline ends. CDR3 sequence: CASSFKGNTGELFF. CDR3 sequence (DNA): TGTGCCAGCAGCTTTAAAGGGAACACCGGGGAGCTGTTTTTT.

The chain carries TRBV6-6 and TRBJ1-2, with a tentative D call TRBD1 (6 bases). CDR3 length: 13 residues. V was cut by 6 bases and J by 4 bases, with 12 bases left in between. The germline V gene has CDR1 MNHNY and CDR2 SVGAGI (reference sequence). CDR3 amino acids: CASRVQGSYGYTF. CDR3 nucleotides: TGTGCCAGCAGAGTACAGGGATCCTATGGCTACACCTTC.